This T cell receptor (beta chain) was profiled in a study of blood T cell repertoires in COVID-19. In the study overall: COVID-19 samples from acute and convalescent phases originated in the United States, Italy and Spain. T cells, B-cell-depleted T cells, or PBMCs supplied cDNA or gDNA.

Unmatched junction bases numbered 6, after V lost 6 bases and J lost 7 bases. The CDR3 has 14 residues. Germline V gene sequence: CDR1 KGHSH, CDR2 LQKENI. Authors' data handling: Amplification with reference gene primers provided the estimates of nucleated cell counts. Clones were sequenced by immunoSEQ multiplex PCR, and TCRdb holds only the in-frame ones, with some missing. The V and J calls and the clone size are those of that table, but D and trimming were determined from the DNA. The data hold about 150,000 clones, with about 80% observed a single time. Material: peripheral blood. This TCR derives from a woman between 55 and 75 years old with acute or convalescent COVID-19. This chain links TRBV18 with TRBJ1-5; 10 bases agree with TRBD1. As DNA, the CDR3 is TGTGCCAGCTCCCGAGGGACAGGGGAGCAGCCCCAGCATTTT. It encodes CASSRGTGEQPQHF.